Below, 13 T cell receptor beta chains from the same sample are listed, as sequenced in a study of T-cell memory formation after mild COVID-19. TCRdb redid the calling of the 5' RACE reads with MiXCR, one entry per CDR3 protein. The sample contains 270,000 or so distinct CDR3 sequences, 16% of which appear only once. Sequencing was carried out using PBMCs or a T cell subset sorted from them (not recorded which). Receptors were obtained from a man between 18 and 35 years old who had mild COVID-19 (a few samples of this study predate the infection). Cell type and time point are not known.

The chain links TRBV7-2 to TRBJ1-5; D not resolved. This CDR3 contains 15 residues. V was pared by 5 bases and J by 2 bases, with 13 bases between. CDR1 is SGHTA, CDR2 FQGNSA, per germline. CDR3 protein: CASSPQLARNQPQHF. CDR3 in DNA: TGTGCCAGCAGCCCCCAGCTAGCGCGCAATCAGCCCCAGCATTTT.

The V gene is TRBV7-9, the J gene TRBJ1-1, with D unresolved. Trimming took 2 bases from V and 4 from J, leaving 5 bases between them. The CDR3 contains 12 residues. CDR1 and CDR2 (germline): SEHNR, FQNEAQ (reference sequence). The CDR3: CASSLPFTEAFF. DNA for the CDR3: TGTGCCAGCAGCTTACCCTTCACTGAAGCTTTCTTT.

This clonotype was detected only a few times. The chain combines TRBV29-1 with TRBJ1-2; no clear D gene. The length of the CDR3 is 15 residues. Trimming shortened V by 3 bases and J by 1 base, and 15 bases separated the two germline ends. Germline CDR1 and CDR2: SQVTM and ANQGSEA. The CDR3 DNA is TGCAGCGTTGATAAGTACGAGGGAAATAACTATGGCTACACCTTC. Protein: CSVDKYEGNNYGYTF.

The chain couples TRBV4-3 to TRBJ2-7; a possible D gene is TRBD1 (6 bases). The CDR3 is 16 amino acids. The V gene lost 3 bases and the J gene lost 4 bases, with 19 bases spanning the gap. In germline, CDR1 is LGHNA, CDR2 YSLEER. CDR3 bases: TGCGCCAGCAGCCAGTACAGGGTCGGGGTTAAGTACGAGCAGTACTTC. It is translated as CASSQYRVGVKYEQYF.

The V gene is TRBV7-2, the J gene TRBJ2-3; D remains ambiguous. This CDR3 spans 12 amino acids. CDR1 is SGHTA and CDR2 is FQGNSA in the germline V gene. V was trimmed by 8 bases and J by 3 bases, leaving 9 bases between them. CDR3 nucleotide sequence: TGTGCCAGCGAAAGGGTTACAGATACGCAGTATTTT. This gives the protein CASERVTDTQYF.

This clonotype was picked up a small number of times. The chain couples TRBV13 to TRBJ2-5; perhaps TRBD1 as D (7 bases). Trimming stripped 5 bases from V and 5 bases from J, with 15 bases between. The germline V gene encodes CDR1 PRHDT and CDR2 FYEKMQ (reference sequence). The CDR3 covers 14 residues. This chain's CDR3 is CASSPRSGGETQYF. CDR3 in DNA: TGTGCCAGCAGCCCCAGGTCAGGGGGGGAGACCCAGTACTTC.

The gene calls are TRBV9 and TRBJ2-1; TRBD1 matches at 7 bases. Germline CDR1 is SGDLS and CDR2 is YYNGEE. V was pared by 2 bases and J by 5 bases, with 4 bases of the junction left unmatched. The CDR3 spans 14 residues. Here the CDR3 DNA reads TGTGCCAGCAGCGTTGGACAGGCGAACAATGAGCAGTTCTTC. This gives the protein CASSVGQANNEQFF.

V gene TRBV5-1 combines with J gene TRBJ1-2; D uncertain. Germline V gives CDR1 SGHRS, CDR2 YFSETQ. This CDR3 contains 14 residues. Trimming pared 0 bases from V and 4 bases from J, leaving 10 bases between. The CDR3 spells CASSLGGSGYGYTF. CDR3 bases: TGCGCCAGCAGCTTGGGCGGTTCTGGCTATGGCTACACCTTC.

This chain connects TRBV20-1 to TRBJ2-4, with a tentative D call TRBD1 (6 bases). CDR3 length: 18 amino acids. Germline-derived CDR1 and CDR2 are DFQATT and SNEGSKA (reference sequence). Trimming took off 6 bases at V and 0 bases at J, with 24 bases between the two ends. The CDR3 DNA is TGCAGTGCCACTACCTCAACCGGACAGCATCTAGCCAAAAACATTCAGTACTTC. Amino acids: CSATTSTGQHLAKNIQYF.

This clonotype was seen a handful of times. This rearrangement joins TRBV20-1 to TRBJ2-5, with TRBD1 as a possible D gene (6 bases). The CDR3 is 12 residues long. V gave up 4 bases and J gave up 5 bases, with 11 bases separating them. CDR1 is DFQATT, CDR2 SNEGSKA, per germline (reference sequence). The CDR3 DNA reads as TGCAGTGCTACGGACAGTGTGGAGACCCAGTACTTC. It encodes CSATDSVETQYF.

The chain recombines TRBV12-3 or TRBV12-4 with TRBJ1-6; D may be TRBD1 (5 bases). The CDR3 has 15 residues. V gave up 1 base and J gave up 7 bases, with 11 bases separating them. The CDR3 loop reads CASSLGGTGNSPLHF. CDR3 nucleotides: TGTGCCAGCAGTTTAGGAGGGACGGGGAATTCACCCCTCCACTTT.

This clonotype was recorded many times. The J gene is TRBJ2-6, the V gene TRBV7-9, with 8 nucleotides matching TRBD1. The CDR3 contains 17 residues. Trimming took 6 bases from V and 2 from J; bases not matched to a gene: 9. Germline V lookup: CDR1 SEHNR, CDR2 FQNEAQ (reference sequence). CDR3 DNA sequence: TGTGCCAGCAGAAGGACAGGGCAGGGGGCTGGGGCCAACGTCCTGACTTTC. Its protein is CASRRTGQGAGANVLTF.

The chain has TRBV20-1 and TRBJ1-2, with 8 bases matching TRBD1. The junction had 12 bases not matched to a gene; V was cut back by 5 bases and J by 4 bases. This CDR3 is 15 amino acids long. Germline CDR1 reads DFQATT; CDR2 reads SNEGSKA (reference sequence). This CDR3 reads CSADPDGQGIYGYTF. CDR3 bases: TGCAGTGCTGATCCGGATGGACAGGGAATCTATGGCTACACCTTC.